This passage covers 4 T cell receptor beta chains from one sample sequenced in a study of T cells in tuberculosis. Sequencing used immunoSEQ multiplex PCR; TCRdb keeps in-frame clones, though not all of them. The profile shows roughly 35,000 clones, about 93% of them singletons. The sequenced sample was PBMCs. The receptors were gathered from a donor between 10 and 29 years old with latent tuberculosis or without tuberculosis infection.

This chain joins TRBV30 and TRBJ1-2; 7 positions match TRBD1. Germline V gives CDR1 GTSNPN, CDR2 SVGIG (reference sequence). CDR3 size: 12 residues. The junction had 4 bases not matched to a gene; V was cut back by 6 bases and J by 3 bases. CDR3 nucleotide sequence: TGTGCCTGCAACAGGGGAGACTATGGCTACACCTTC. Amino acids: CACNRGDYGYTF. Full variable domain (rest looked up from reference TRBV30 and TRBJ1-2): SQTIHQWPATLVQPVGSPLSLECTVEGTSNPNLYWYRQAAGRGLQLLFYSVGIGQISSEVPQNLSASRPQDRQFILSSKKLLLSDSGFYLCACNRGDYGYTFGSGTRLTVV.

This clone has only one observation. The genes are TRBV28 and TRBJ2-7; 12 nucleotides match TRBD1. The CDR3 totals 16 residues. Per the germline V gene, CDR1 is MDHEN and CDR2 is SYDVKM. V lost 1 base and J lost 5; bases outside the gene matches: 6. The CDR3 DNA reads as TGTGCCAGCAGTTTATTCACCGGGACAGGGGGCCACGAGCAGTACTTC. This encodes CASSLFTGTGGHEQYF.

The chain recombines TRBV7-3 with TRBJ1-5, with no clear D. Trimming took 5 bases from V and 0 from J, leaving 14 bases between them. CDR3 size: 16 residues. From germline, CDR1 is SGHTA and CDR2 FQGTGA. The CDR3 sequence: CASSPPVMYSNQPQHF. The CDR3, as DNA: TGTGCCAGCAGCCCCCCGGTCATGTATAGCAATCAGCCCCAGCATTTT.

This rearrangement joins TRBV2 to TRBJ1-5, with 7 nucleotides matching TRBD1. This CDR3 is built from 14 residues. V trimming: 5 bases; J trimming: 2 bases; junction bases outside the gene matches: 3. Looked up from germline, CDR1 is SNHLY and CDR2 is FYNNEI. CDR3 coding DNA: TGTGCCAGCAGTCTAGGACAGGGCAATCAGCCCCAGCATTTT. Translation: CASSLGQGNQPQHF.